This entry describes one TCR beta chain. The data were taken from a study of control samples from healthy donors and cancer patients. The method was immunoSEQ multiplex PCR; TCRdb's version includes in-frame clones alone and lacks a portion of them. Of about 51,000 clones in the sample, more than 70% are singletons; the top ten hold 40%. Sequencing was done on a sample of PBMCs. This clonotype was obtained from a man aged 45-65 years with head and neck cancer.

The CDR3 DNA sequence: TGTGCCAGCAACAAGGCCAGGGGGCGCTTCCTTAACTATGGCTACACCTTC. It specifies CASNKARGRFLNYGYTF. V usage is TRBV2 and J usage is TRBJ1-2, with 8 bases matching TRBD1. Germline V CDR1 and CDR2: SNHLY, FYNNEI. The CDR3 sequence is 17 residues long. J gave up 1 base and V 7 bases, and 14 bases lay outside the gene matches.